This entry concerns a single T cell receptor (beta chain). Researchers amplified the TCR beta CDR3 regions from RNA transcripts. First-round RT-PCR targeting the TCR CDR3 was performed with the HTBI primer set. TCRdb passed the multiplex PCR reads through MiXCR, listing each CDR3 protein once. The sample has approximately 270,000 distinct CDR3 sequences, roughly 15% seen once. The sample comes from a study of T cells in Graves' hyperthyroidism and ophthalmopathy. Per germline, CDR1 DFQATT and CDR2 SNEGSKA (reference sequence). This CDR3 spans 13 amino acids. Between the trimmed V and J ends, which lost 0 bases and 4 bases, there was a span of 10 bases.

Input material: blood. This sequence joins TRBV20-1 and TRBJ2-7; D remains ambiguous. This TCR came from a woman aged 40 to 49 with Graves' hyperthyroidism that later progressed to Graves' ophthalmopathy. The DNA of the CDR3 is TGCAGTGCTAGAGATTGGATAGAGTACGAGCAGTACTTC. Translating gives CSARDWIEYEQYF.